Listed here are 17 T cell receptor beta chains from one sample, sequenced in a study of T-cell memory formation after mild COVID-19 (dated by TCRdb to the early 2020s). Libraries were built with 5' RACE. Sequencing took place on an Illumina NovaSeq 6000. TCRdb reanalyzed the raw reads on its own, using fastp at Q25 for trimming and MiXCR for clone calling, and kept in-frame beta chains. Rows are combined by CDR3 protein, so each entry shows the most common genes and DNA. The sample table shows about 400,000 distinct CDR3 sequences, and 24% are seen once. The ten most abundant clones make up around 8.7% of the sample. The sample consisted of PBMCs or a T cell subset sorted from them (not recorded which). These receptors all come from an adult woman who had mild COVID-19 (a few samples of this study predate the infection). The sample titles of this study are shuffled in the database, so cell type and time point are left out; the donor was told from shared clones.

V is TRBV7-9 and J is TRBJ2-3; no definite D call. CDR1 and CDR2 (germline): SEHNR, FQNEAQ (reference sequence). CDR3 length: 15 residues. Trimming pared 0 bases from V and 3 bases from J, leaving 10 bases between. The CDR3 is CASSLALRITDTQYF. CDR3 nucleotide sequence: TGTGCCAGCAGCTTAGCCCTCCGGATAACAGATACGCAGTATTTT.

Concerning this clonotype: The junction does not match germline at one end; this may be a read error. The chain is built from TRBV15 and TRBJ1-2, with D tentatively TRBD1 (6 bases). The CDR3 runs to 14 residues. Per the germline V gene, CDR1 is LNHNV and CDR2 is YYDKDF (reference sequence). The CDR3 region is CDTSRWTVNYGYTF. Written as DNA, the CDR3 is TGTGACACCAGCAGATGGACAGTGAACTATGGCTACACCTTC.

The table lists this clonotype with a few counts. The chain is built from TRBV28 and TRBJ2-7, with D unresolved. Looked up from germline, CDR1 is MDHEN and CDR2 is SYDVKM. Trimming removed 4 bases from V and 5 bases from J, with 15 bases in between. CDR3 length: 14 amino acids. The CDR3 loop reads CASSSRPEIHEQYF. The CDR3 nucleotides are TGTGCCAGCAGTTCTCGACCCGAAATCCACGAGCAGTACTTC.

This clonotype has more than one count but fewer than ten. V is TRBV7-9 and J is TRBJ2-3, with TRBD2 matching 8 bases. Germline assignment: CDR1 SEHNR and CDR2 FQNEAQ (reference sequence). Trimming removed 0 bases from V and 11 bases from J; junction bases left unmatched: 1. The CDR3 has 12 amino acids. The CDR3 region is CASSLATSGQYF. The DNA of the CDR3 is TGTGCCAGCAGCTTAGCAACTAGCGGGCAGTATTTT.

In its sample, this clonotype was seen a few times. The chain has TRBV20-1 and TRBJ2-2; 14 positions agree with TRBD2. This CDR3 spans 16 amino acids. Germline CDR1 is DFQATT and CDR2 is SNEGSKA (reference sequence). J lost 4 bases, V lost 5 bases, and 6 bases had no gene match. The CDR3 sequence: CSALPTSGGGTGELFF. CDR3 sequence (DNA): TGCAGTGCTCTTCCGACTAGCGGGGGGGGCACCGGGGAGCTGTTTTTT.

V is TRBV29-1 and J is TRBJ1-4; D gene ambiguous. The CDR3 spans 13 residues. V lost 3 bases and J 1 base, leaving 6 bases between the germline ends. Germline values: CDR1 SQVTM, CDR2 ANQGSEA. The CDR3 nucleotides read TGCAGCGTTGAGGGGTTAACTAATGAAAAACTGTTTTTT. The encoded protein is CSVEGLTNEKLFF. Full variable domain (rest looked up from reference TRBV29-1 and TRBJ1-4): SAVISQKPSRDICQRGTSLTIQCQVDSQVTMMFWYRQQPGQSLTLIATANQGSEATYESGFVIDKFPISRPNLTFSTLTVSNMSPEDSSIYLCSVEGLTNEKLFFGSGTQLSVL.

The CDR3 nucleotides read TGCGCCAGCAGCTTATGGGATGAGCAGTTCTTC. Residues: CASSLWDEQFF. V gene TRBV5-1 combines with J gene TRBJ2-1; no reliable D call. Germline CDR1 reads SGHRS; CDR2 reads YFSETQ. The V end lost 2 bases, the J end lost 8 bases, and 5 bases lay between the germline ends. The CDR3 contains 11 residues.

The chain joins TRBV9 to TRBJ2-2; TRBD2 agrees at 7 bases. In germline, CDR1 is SGDLS, CDR2 YYNGEE. The V segment lost 6 bases and the J segment 5 bases; nucleotides outside the gene matches: 7. The CDR3 runs 14 residues. CDR3 residues: CASMSRGSTGELFF. DNA of the CDR3: TGTGCCAGCATGTCCCGCGGGAGTACCGGGGAGCTGTTTTTT.

This clonotype was counted between two and nine times. CDR3 sequence reads: CSGSGQENTEAFF. The CDR3 DNA reads as TGCAGCGGCTCCGGTCAAGAAAACACTGAAGCTTTCTTT. J is TRBJ1-1 and V is TRBV29-1; D gene ambiguous. Trimming left V 7 bases short and J 2 bases short, with 14 bases between. This CDR3 is built from 13 residues. Germline V lookup: CDR1 SQVTM, CDR2 ANQGSEA.

Here the CDR3 DNA reads TGTGCCAGCAGTTTACTACCGGGAGCTAGCACAGATACGCAGTATTTT. Translation: CASSLLPGASTDTQYF. The gene calls are TRBV27 and TRBJ2-3, with D possibly TRBD2 on 6 matching bases. Per germline, CDR1 MNHEY and CDR2 SMNVEV (reference sequence). The CDR3 loop spans 16 amino acids. The germline V and J ends were trimmed by 2 bases and 0 bases, with 12 bases remaining between them.

This clonotype showed up just a few times. The V and J genes are TRBV7-6 and TRBJ2-5; 8 positions agree with TRBD1. The V gene's germline CDR1 is SGHVS and CDR2 FNYEAQ. The CDR3 consists of 14 residues. V lost 2 bases and J lost 2; bases outside the gene matches: 1. This CDR3 is CASSLHRGQETQYF. The DNA of the CDR3 is TGTGCCAGCAGCTTACACAGGGGGCAAGAGACCCAGTACTTC.

The chain joins TRBV7-2 to TRBJ1-2; D is unresolved. The germline V gene has CDR1 SGHTA and CDR2 FQGNSA. CDR3 length: 14 residues. Trimming cost V 3 bases and J 4 bases, with 12 bases left between them. For the CDR3, the DNA is TGTGCCAGCAGCTTCAGGAGCGTAGGCTATGGCTACACCTTC. Translated, it gives CASSFRSVGYGYTF.

This clonotype was seen more than once but under ten times. The rearrangement uses TRBV24-1 and TRBJ2-1; a possible D gene is TRBD1 (7 bases). The CDR3 is 16 amino acids. Trimming shortened V by 7 bases and J by 2 bases, and 17 bases separated the two germline ends. Germline V gives CDR1 KGHDR, CDR2 SFDVKD. The CDR3 coding sequence is TGTGCCACCAGCGGGGGCGGGGACAGTCCCTACAATGAGCAGTTCTTC. Protein: CATSGGGDSPYNEQFF.

This clonotype has a handful of counts. The rearrangement joins TRBV7-9 to TRBJ2-7; 12 nucleotides line up with TRBD2. Germline V gives CDR1 SEHNR, CDR2 FQNEAQ (reference sequence). The V and J ends lost 6 bases and 2 bases, in that order; junction bases with no gene match: 2. This CDR3 region has 14 residues. CDR3 amino acids: CASSTSGGTYEQYF. Here the CDR3 DNA reads TGTGCCAGCAGTACTAGCGGGGGGACCTACGAGCAGTACTTC.

The chain is built from TRBV4-1 and TRBJ2-3, with D unresolved. Germline CDR1 and CDR2: MGHRA and YSYEKL. The CDR3 runs 13 residues. Deletions cut 4 bases from V and 5 bases from J, with 10 bases between. The CDR3 is CASSPVPGDTQYF. The CDR3 DNA follows: TGCGCCAGCAGCCCTGTTCCAGGAGATACGCAGTATTTT.

The rearrangement uses TRBV21-1 and TRBJ2-7. TRBV21-1 is a recognized pseudogene. The length of the CDR3 is 16 residues. In DNA, the CDR3 is TGTGCCAGCAGCAAAGTAGGTACAGAAAGTTCCTACGAGCAGTACTTC. Translated: CASSKVGTESSYEQYF.

This clonotype was detected a few times. V and J are TRBV7-3 and TRBJ2-2; possibly TRBD2 for D (6 bases). Trimming removed 5 bases from V and 2 bases from J, with 18 bases in between. This CDR3 has 17 residues. The germline gives CDR1 SGHTA, CDR2 FQGTGA. CDR3 loop: CASSPTLREKNTGELFF. For the CDR3, the DNA is TGTGCCAGCAGCCCTACTCTCCGGGAGAAAAACACCGGGGAGCTGTTTTTT. The whole variable domain, remainder taken from reference TRBV7-3 and TRBJ2-2, is GAGVSQTPSNKVTEKGKYVELRCDPISGHTALYWYRQSLGQGPEFLIYFQGTGAADDSGLPNDRFFAVRPEGSVSTLKIQRTERGDSAVYLCASSPTLREKNTGELFFGEGSRLTVL.